Shown below are 22 T cell receptor beta chains from a single sample sequenced in a study of human T cells and chemical hapten exposure. Via MiXCR, TCRdb re-called the RACE reads, giving one row per CDR3 protein. The repertoire holds nearly 95,000 distinct CDR3 sequences, with around 10% as singletons. The time point is: patch test 2, 6 weeks after DPC sensitization. Described treatment: therapeutic diphenylcyclopropenone sensitization with weekly scalp DPC. Here the sequenced sample was whole blood, taken in connection with sensitization to the hapten diphenylcyclopropenone (DPC). These receptors all stem from a man aged 40-49 years with alopecia areata. Some clones in this sample may be carry-over from other donors' samples.

The rearrangement joins TRBV30 to TRBJ2-2; no clear D. Trimming left V 0 bases short and J 2 bases short, with 16 bases between. This CDR3 has 17 residues. CDR1 GTSNPN and CDR2 SVGIG come from the germline V gene (reference sequence). CDR3 DNA sequence: TGTGCCTGGAGTGTATTGGAGACTTCTACTAACACCGGGGAGCTGTTTTTT. Translating it yields CAWSVLETSTNTGELFF.

There are many counts of this clonotype. This chain connects TRBV12-3 or TRBV12-4 to TRBJ1-4; the match to TRBD1 covers 10 bases. V shed 2 bases, J shed 7 bases, and the junction held 7 bases outside the gene matches. The CDR3 length is 16 residues. In DNA form, the CDR3 reads TGTGCCAGCAGTTTAACGGTGGGACAGGGGACTGAAAAACTGTTTTTT. Its translation is CASSLTVGQGTEKLFF.

The chain recombines TRBV11-2 with TRBJ2-6, with D perhaps TRBD1 (6 bases). The CDR3 is 15 residues long. Germline CDR1 SGHAT, CDR2 FQNNGV. Trimming shortened V by 1 base and J by 3 bases, and 7 bases separated the two germline ends. In nucleotides, the CDR3 is TGTGCCAGCAGCTTAGCCAGGGGTGGGGCCAACGTCCTGACTTTC. It translates to CASSLARGGANVLTF.

The chain couples TRBV11-2 to TRBJ2-1, with 8 bases that match TRBD1. The trim removed 1 base at V and 7 bases at J, leaving 12 bases unmatched. Looked up from germline, CDR1 is SGHAT and CDR2 is FQNNGV. There are 17 residues in the CDR3. The CDR3 DNA sequence: TGTGCCAGCAGCTTAGCCCAAGGGCAGGGGGCGCAGAATGAGCAGTTCTTC. This codes for CASSLAQGQGAQNEQFF.

This clonotype was counted ten times or more. The CDR3 sequence is CASTTGQGGQPQHF. The CDR3 coding sequence is TGCGCCAGCACCACGGGACAGGGGGGCCAGCCCCAGCATTTT. The chain uses TRBV10-2 and TRBJ1-5; 11 bases fit TRBD1. The CDR3 is made up of 14 amino acids. With V trimmed by 7 bases and J by 7 bases, 6 bases remained unmatched. The V gene's germline CDR1 is WSHSY and CDR2 SAAADI.

V gene TRBV29-1 combines with J gene TRBJ2-7, with D hard to call. Germline values: CDR1 SQVTM, CDR2 ANQGSEA. This CDR3 is built from 10 residues. V lost 5 bases to trimming and J lost 5 bases, with 7 bases between them. The CDR3 reads CSVFGDEQYF. The CDR3 DNA sequence: TGCAGCGTTTTTGGGGACGAGCAGTACTTC.

The CDR3 DNA follows: TGTGCCAGCAGGAAGGACTCGGGGGACCAGTACTTC. Its translation is CASRKDSGDQYF. This chain joins TRBV7-9 and TRBJ2-5, with D maybe TRBD2 (6 bases). From germline, CDR1 is SEHNR and CDR2 FQNEAQ (reference sequence). V was pared by 6 bases and J by 10 bases, with 15 bases between. This CDR3 has 12 residues.

In this sample, this clonotype turned up many times. V is TRBV5-8 and J is TRBJ1-5; no reliable D call. This CDR3 has 16 residues. CDR1 is SGHTS and CDR2 is YDEGEE in the germline V gene. V was trimmed by 6 bases and J by 0 bases, leaving 16 bases between them. CDR3 sequence (DNA): TGTGCCAGCACCAACCGCCCACGTTATAGCAATCAGCCCCAGCATTTT. This codes for CASTNRPRYSNQPQHF. Using reference TRBV5-8 and TRBJ1-5 for the parts outside the CDR3, the full variable domain is EAGVTQSPTHLIKTRGQQATLRCSPISGHTSVYWYQQALGLGLQFLLWYDEGEERNRGNFPPRFSGRQFPNYSSELNVNALELEDSALYLCASTNRPRYSNQPQHFGDGTRLSIL.

This clonotype was counted between two and nine times. The chain uses TRBV6-2 or TRBV6-3 and TRBJ2-6, with TRBD2 matching 14 bases. The CDR3 totals 19 residues. Trimming cost V 6 bases and J 0 bases; bases outside gene matches: 7. Germline V lookup: CDR1 MNHEY, CDR2 SVGEGT. Written as DNA, the CDR3 is TGTGCCAGCAGCCCCCGTGGGACTAGCGGGGGCTCTGGGGCCAACGTCCTGACTTTC. This sequence encodes CASSPRGTSGGSGANVLTF.

The chain couples TRBV4-3 to TRBJ2-3; 9 positions match TRBD2. In germline, CDR1 is LGHNA, CDR2 YSLEER. This CDR3 region has 16 residues. V trimming: 4 bases; J trimming: 4 bases; junction bases outside the gene matches: 9. The DNA of the CDR3 is TGCGCCAGCAGCCGAGAGCCTCTAGCGGGGCCAGATACGCAGTATTTT. Translated, it gives CASSREPLAGPDTQYF.

This clonotype was observed a few times. The chain couples TRBV12-3 or TRBV12-4 to TRBJ2-1, with a possible D match to TRBD2 (5 bases). CDR3 length: 14 amino acids. Deletions cut 6 bases from V and 1 base from J, with 10 bases between. CDR3 loop: CASSGGRSYNEQFF. The CDR3 DNA reads TGTGCCAGCAGCGGAGGACGGTCCTACAATGAGCAGTTCTTC.

This clonotype showed up just a few times. The chain combines TRBV7-9 with TRBJ2-5; 9 bases match TRBD2. The CDR3 has 15 amino acids. Per the germline V gene, CDR1 is SEHNR and CDR2 is FQNEAQ (reference sequence). The ends lost 5 bases at V and 5 bases at J; junction bases unmatched: 9. The CDR3 loop is CASSPPGLAPETQYF. DNA for the CDR3: TGTGCCAGCAGCCCCCCCGGACTAGCGCCGGAGACCCAGTACTTC.

V gene TRBV6-6 combines with J gene TRBJ2-3; 7 bases are shared with TRBD2. The CDR3 is made up of 14 amino acids. In germline, CDR1 is MNHNY, CDR2 SVGAGI (reference sequence). Trimming removed 7 bases from V and 2 bases from J; junction bases left unmatched: 6. The DNA for the CDR3 is TGTGCCAGCAACCCGGGACTATCCACAGATACGCAGTATTTT. This codes for CASNPGLSTDTQYF.

This clonotype was detected only a few times. The chain joins TRBV27 to TRBJ2-3; 11 positions match TRBD2. The CDR3 runs to 18 residues. The J segment lost 0 bases and the V segment lost 4 bases, leaving 9 bases of the junction unmatched. Germline lookup yields CDR1 MNHEY and CDR2 SMNVEV (reference sequence). Here the CDR3 DNA reads TGTGCCAGCAGTTCGCCGGGACTAGCGGTTTTTAGCACAGATACGCAGTATTTT. It encodes CASSSPGLAVFSTDTQYF.

This clonotype turned up a few times. The chain uses TRBV7-9 and TRBJ2-3; 10 positions agree with TRBD2. This CDR3 region has 18 residues. Germline V lookup: CDR1 SEHNR, CDR2 FQNEAQ (reference sequence). The ends lost 5 bases at V and 6 bases at J; junction bases unmatched: 17. DNA of the CDR3: TGTGCCAGCAGCAGGGGGGTCACTAGCGGGACCGACCGGGATACGCAGTATTTT. Its protein product is CASSRGVTSGTDRDTQYF. The variable domain in full, completed from reference TRBV7-9 and TRBJ2-3, reads DTGVSQNPRHKITKRGQNVTFRCDPISEHNRLYWYRQTLGQGPEFLTYFQNEAQLEKSRLLSDRFSAERPKGSFSTLEIQRTEQGDSAMYLCASSRGVTSGTDRDTQYFGPGTRLTVL.

This sequence joins TRBV29-1 and TRBJ2-1; D is possibly TRBD2 (7 bases). Germline V lookup: CDR1 SQVTM, CDR2 ANQGSEA. The CDR3 totals 14 residues. The ends were cut back, 4 bases at V and 5 bases at J, with 15 bases in the middle. The CDR3 DNA is TGCAGCGTTGCCCGGGCGGGGGCCCACAATGAGCAGTTCTTC. This gives the protein CSVARAGAHNEQFF.

The rearrangement uses TRBV12-3 or TRBV12-4 and TRBJ2-7; 8 bases agree with TRBD2. After removal of 7 bases from V and 1 base from J, the junction contained 12 bases not matched to a gene. CDR3 length: 16 amino acids. CDR3 sequence (DNA): TGTGCCAGCAATAAAATAAGCGGGAGATGGTCCTACGAGCAGTACGTC. Translated, it gives CASNKISGRWSYEQYV.

This clonotype is judged medium-sized. The rearrangement joins TRBV3-1 to TRBJ1-1; 8 bases line up with TRBD1. The germline V gene encodes CDR1 LGHDT and CDR2 YNNKEL (reference sequence). V was pared by 7 bases and J by 4 bases, with 8 bases of the junction left unmatched. The CDR3 runs 14 residues. CDR3 amino acids: CASTYRGGGTEAFF. As DNA, the CDR3 is TGTGCCAGCACTTACAGGGGGGGCGGCACTGAAGCTTTCTTT.

This clonotype has just a few counts. The chain joins TRBV6-2 or TRBV6-3 to TRBJ2-7; D gene uncertain. Trimming took 9 bases from V and 9 from J, leaving 18 bases between them. Germline values: CDR1 MNHEY, CDR2 SVGEGT. The CDR3 covers 12 residues. Written as DNA, the CDR3 is TGTGCCAGTACAAATGGGCCTCCGGGGCAGTACGTC. Translated, it gives CASTNGPPGQYV.

The sample holds many counts of this clonotype. The chain uses TRBV6-2 or TRBV6-3 and TRBJ2-3; 9 nucleotides agree with TRBD2. J was trimmed by 11 bases and V by 5 bases; bases with no gene match: 23. Germline V gene lookup returns CDR1 MNHEY and CDR2 SVGEGT. The CDR3 is made up of 18 amino acids. The CDR3 loop is CASSQIAGLAQPTGGQYF. CDR3 DNA: TGTGCCAGCAGTCAAATCGCCGGACTAGCGCAACCCACCGGGGGGCAGTATTTT.

This clonotype was seen a few times. The V call is TRBV12-3 or TRBV12-4, the J call TRBJ2-1; 9 bases are shared with TRBD1. The CDR3 consists of 15 residues. The trim removed 8 bases at V and 1 base at J, leaving 6 bases unmatched. The CDR3 nucleotides read TGTGCCAGCGGAGAGACAGGGGGTTCCTACAATGAGCAGTTCTTC. Protein product: CASGETGGSYNEQFF.

On this clonotype itself: Germline is not matched at one junction end, which may reflect a read error. This chain connects TRBV7-2 to TRBJ2-5, with 7 bases matching TRBD2. The CDR3 is 14 residues long. Germline V gene data show CDR1 as SGHTA and CDR2 as FQGNSA. CDR3 region: CASSPLAYQDTQYF. DNA for the CDR3: TGTGCCAGCAGCCCACTAGCGTACCAAGACACCCAGTACTTC.